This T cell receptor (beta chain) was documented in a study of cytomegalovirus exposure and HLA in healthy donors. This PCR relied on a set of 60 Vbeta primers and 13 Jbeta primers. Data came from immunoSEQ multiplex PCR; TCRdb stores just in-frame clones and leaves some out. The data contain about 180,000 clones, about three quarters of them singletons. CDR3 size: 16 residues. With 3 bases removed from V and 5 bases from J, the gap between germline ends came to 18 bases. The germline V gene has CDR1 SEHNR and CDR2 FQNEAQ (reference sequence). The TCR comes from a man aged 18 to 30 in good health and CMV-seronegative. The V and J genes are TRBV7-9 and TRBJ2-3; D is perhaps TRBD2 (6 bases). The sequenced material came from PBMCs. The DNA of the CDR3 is TGTGCCAGCAGCTTGGCGGGACCCCGGGGCGGAGATACGCAGTATTTT. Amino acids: CASSLAGPRGGDTQYF. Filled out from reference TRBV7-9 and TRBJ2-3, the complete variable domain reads DTGVSQNPRHKITKRGQNVTFRCDPISEHNRLYWYRQTLGQGPEFLTYFQNEAQLEKSRLLSDRFSAERPKGSFSTLEIQRTEQGDSAMYLCASSLAGPRGGDTQYFGPGTRLTVL.